The rows below give T cell receptor beta chains drawn from one sample of a study of Ad26.COV2.S vaccination and SARS-CoV-2 variants. TCRdb's copy holds only in-frame clones and misses some; the assay was immunoSEQ multiplex PCR. The repertoire holds 350,000 to 500,000 clones, with about nine tenths as singletons. Sequenced material: peripheral blood, taken in a trial of Ad26.COV2.S vaccine versus placebo. All receptors come from a person between 18 and 65 years old who received the Ad26.COV2.S COVID-19 vaccine or a placebo. Each CDR3 is given with its conserved first and last residue. D genes are given only for firm matches. Size is omitted from some rows. Given values are once, few, many or a class for expanded clones.

CASSSQQGDEQYF	TGTGCCAGCAGTAGTCAACAGGGCGACGAGCAGTACTTC	TRBV6-4	-	TRBJ2-7	-
CASSTRTGGKNEQFF	TGTGCCAGTAGTACCCGGACAGGGGGAAAGAATGAGCAGTTCTTC	TRBV19	-	TRBJ2-1	TRBD1
CASSPGWGNLQETQYF	TGTGCCAGTAGTCCCGGTTGGGGGAACCTCCAAGAGACCCAGTACTTC	TRBV19	-	TRBJ2-5	-
CASSLGDRLYGYTF	TGTGCCAGCAGCTTAGGGGACAGACTTTATGGCTACACCTTC	TRBV11-2	-	TRBJ1-2	TRBD1
CAISESDSTDTQYF	TGTGCCATCAGTGAGTCGGACTCCACAGATACGCAGTATTTT	TRBV10-3	-	TRBJ2-3	-
CASSPLAATQYF	TGTGCCAGCAGCCCGTTAGCCGCCACGCAGTATTTT	TRBV7-9	-	TRBJ2-3	-
CATSGLGDRGRYEQYF	TGTGCCACCAGTGGTCTCGGGGACAGGGGGCGTTACGAGCAGTACTTC	TRBV24-1	-	TRBJ2-7	TRBD1
CASSPTKSGRGNTEAFF	TGTGCCAGCAGCCCGACCAAATCCGGACGGGGGAACACTGAAGCTTTCTTT	TRBV3-1/TRBV3-2	-	TRBJ1-1	-
CATRLGGGTDTQYF	TGTGCCACACGACTAGGTGGTGGTACAGATACGCAGTATTTT	TRBV19	-	TRBJ2-3	-
CASSPRWDGYNEQFF	TGTGCCAGCAGCCCCCGGTGGGACGGATACAATGAGCAGTTCTTC	TRBV5-4	-	TRBJ2-1	-
CASSTGPQKAYEQYF	TGTGCCAGCAGCACGGGACCCCAAAAGGCCTACGAGCAGTACTTC	TRBV7-2	-	TRBJ2-7	-
CASSLNPRGTHNEQFF	TGTGCCAGCAGCTTAAATCCAAGGGGAACACACAATGAGCAGTTCTTC	TRBV7-3	-	TRBJ2-1	-
CASSKGAYEQYF	TGTGCCAGCAGCAAGGGGGCTTACGAGCAGTACTTC	TRBV7-9	once	TRBJ2-7	TRBD1
CASSSSGTSAGELFF	TGTGCCAGCAGCTCGTCCGGGACTAGCGCCGGGGAGCTGTTTTTT	TRBV7-6	-	TRBJ2-2	TRBD2
CASSGGLAGYYEQYF	TGCGCCAGCAGCGGGGGACTAGCGGGATACTACGAGCAGTACTTC	TRBV5-1	once	TRBJ2-7	TRBD2
CASSEVGGRLTGELFF	TGTGCCAGCAGTGAAGTGGGAGGGCGGCTCACCGGGGAGCTGTTTTTT	TRBV2	-	TRBJ2-2	TRBD2
CASSFLSGARYNEQFF	TGTGCCAGCAGCTTTCTTTCGGGGGCTAGGTACAATGAGCAGTTCTTC	TRBV7-8	-	TRBJ2-1	-
CASSPTGLQPQHF	TGTGCCAGCAGCCCTACAGGGCTCCAGCCCCAGCATTTT	TRBV27	-	TRBJ1-5	-
CASSLIRGGYGYTF	TGTGCCAGCAGTTTGATCAGGGGAGGCTATGGCTACACCTTC	TRBV28	-	TRBJ1-2	-
CASSLGGPLYEQYF	TGTGCCAGCAGCTTGGGAGGACCACTCTACGAGCAGTACTTC	TRBV5-6	-	TRBJ2-7	-
CASSIENTQYF	TGTGCCAGTAGTATAGAAAATACGCAGTATTTT	TRBV19	-	TRBJ2-3	-
CASSARVFLTQYF	TGTGCCAGCAGCGCGAGGGTTTTTCTGACCCAGTACTTC	TRBV12-3/TRBV12-4	-	TRBJ2-5	-
CASSLLTSGTSEDTQYF	TGTGCCAGCAGTTTACTGACTAGCGGGACTTCAGAAGATACGCAGTATTTT	TRBV28	-	TRBJ2-3	TRBD2
CASSLGISGGAQYF	TGTGCCAGCAGTTTAGGCATCTCTGGGGGGGCCCAGTACTTC	TRBV27	-	TRBJ2-5	TRBD2
CASSETGFYTGELFF	TGTGCCAGCAGCGAGACAGGGTTTTACACCGGGGAGCTGTTTTTT	TRBV5-6	-	TRBJ2-2	TRBD1
CASSPGGGRGDYNSPLHF	TGTGCCAGCAGCCCGGGAGGAGGCAGGGGGGACTATAATTCACCCCTCCACTTT	TRBV5-5	-	TRBJ1-6	TRBD1
CASSQDGGTEAFF	TGTGCCAGCAGCCAAGACGGGGGCACTGAAGCTTTCTTT	TRBV3-1/TRBV3-2	-	TRBJ1-1	-
CASSLGTSSNEQFF	TGTGCCAGCAGCTTGGGGACTAGTAGTAATGAGCAGTTCTTC	TRBV7-2	-	TRBJ2-1	TRBD2
CASSLRLGDTQYF	TGTGCCAGCAGTCTACGACTAGGGGATACGCAGTATTTT	TRBV6-5	once	TRBJ2-3	-
CASSYGVGGKGEAFF	TGTGCCAGCAGTTACGGGGTTGGAGGGAAGGGTGAAGCTTTCTTT	TRBV6-5	-	TRBJ1-1	-
CASSSTGHQETQYF	TGTGCCAGCAGTTCCACAGGGCACCAAGAGACCCAGTACTTC	TRBV28	-	TRBJ2-5	-
CASHTPGVSYNEQFF	TGTGCCAGCCACACCCCAGGGGTCTCCTACAATGAGCAGTTCTTC	TRBV7-8	-	TRBJ2-1	-
CASSVLDRGPSYNEQFF	TGTGCCAGTAGTGTCCTCGACAGGGGACCCTCCTACAATGAGCAGTTCTTC	TRBV19	-	TRBJ2-1	TRBD1
CASLLNTEAFF	TGTGCCAGCCTCCTGAACACTGAAGCTTTCTTT	TRBV28	-	TRBJ1-1	-
CASSLYGNAEQYF	TGTGCCAGCAGCTTATATGGGAACGCCGAGCAGTACTTC	TRBV5-5	once	TRBJ2-7	-
CASSMAGYNEQFF	TGTGCCAGTAGTATGGCGGGGTACAATGAGCAGTTCTTC	TRBV19	-	TRBJ2-1	-
CATSLAVAGELFF	TGTGCCACCTCCCTAGCGGTGGCGGGGGAGCTGTTTTTT	TRBV27	-	TRBJ2-2	TRBD2
CASSQLAGGYEQYF	TGTGCCAGCAGCCAACTAGCGGGAGGGTACGAGCAGTACTTC	TRBV11-2	-	TRBJ2-7	TRBD2
CASSSDREETQYF	TGTGCCAGCAGCTCGGACAGGGAAGAGACCCAGTACTTC	TRBV2	once	TRBJ2-5	TRBD1
CASSVRGQGAYNEQFF	TGTGCCAGCAGCGTAAGGGGACAGGGTGCGTACAATGAGCAGTTCTTC	TRBV9	-	TRBJ2-1	TRBD1
CASSLSQSTDTQYF	TGCGCCAGCAGCTTGAGTCAAAGCACAGATACGCAGTATTTT	TRBV5-1	-	TRBJ2-3	-
CASSQDHGGSAYEQYF	TGCGCCAGCAGCCAAGATCATGGCGGGAGCGCCTACGAGCAGTACTTC	TRBV4-1	-	TRBJ2-7	TRBD2